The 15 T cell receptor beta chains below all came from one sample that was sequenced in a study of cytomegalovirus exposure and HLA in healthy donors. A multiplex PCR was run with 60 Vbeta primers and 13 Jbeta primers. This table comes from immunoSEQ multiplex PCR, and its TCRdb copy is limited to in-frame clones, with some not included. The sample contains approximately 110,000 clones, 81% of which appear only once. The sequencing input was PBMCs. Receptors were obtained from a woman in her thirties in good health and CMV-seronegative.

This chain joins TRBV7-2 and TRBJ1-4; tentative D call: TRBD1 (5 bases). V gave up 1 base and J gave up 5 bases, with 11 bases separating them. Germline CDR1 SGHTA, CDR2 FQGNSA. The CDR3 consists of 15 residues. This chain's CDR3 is CASSLVARVNEKLFF. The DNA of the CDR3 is TGTGCCAGCAGCTTAGTCGCCAGGGTGAATGAAAAACTGTTTTTT.

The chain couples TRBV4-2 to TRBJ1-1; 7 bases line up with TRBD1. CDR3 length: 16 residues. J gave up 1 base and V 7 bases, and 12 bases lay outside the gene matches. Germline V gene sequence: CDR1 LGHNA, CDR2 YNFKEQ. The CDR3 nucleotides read TGTGCCAGCAATACAGGGGCCAGGGCCCGGAACACTGAAGCTTTCTTT. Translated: CASNTGARARNTEAFF.

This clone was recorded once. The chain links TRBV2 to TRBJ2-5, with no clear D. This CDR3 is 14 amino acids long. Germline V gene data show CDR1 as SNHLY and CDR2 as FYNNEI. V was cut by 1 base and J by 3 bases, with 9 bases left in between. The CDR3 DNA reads TGTGCCAGCAGTGAAGGACGGAGAAAAGAGACCCAGTACTTC. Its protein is CASSEGRRKETQYF.

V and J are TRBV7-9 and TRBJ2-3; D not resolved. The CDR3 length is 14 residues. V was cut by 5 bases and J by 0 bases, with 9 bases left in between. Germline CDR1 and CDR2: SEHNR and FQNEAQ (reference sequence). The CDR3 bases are TGTGCCAGCAGCCCCCCCGGGAGCACAGATACGCAGTATTTT. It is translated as CASSPPGSTDTQYF.

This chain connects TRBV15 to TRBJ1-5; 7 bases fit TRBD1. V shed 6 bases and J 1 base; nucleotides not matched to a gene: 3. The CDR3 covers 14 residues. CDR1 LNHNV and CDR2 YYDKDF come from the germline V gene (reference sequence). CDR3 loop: CATRQQGSNQPQHF. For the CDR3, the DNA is TGTGCCACCAGACAACAGGGGAGCAATCAGCCCCAGCATTTT.

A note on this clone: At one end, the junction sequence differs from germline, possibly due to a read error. DNA of the CDR3: TGTTCCAGCAGCAAGGGCGGGACAGGGGATATGTACGAGCAGTACTTC. Residues: CSSSKGGTGDMYEQYF. The genes are TRBV7-9 and TRBJ2-7, with 10 nucleotides matching TRBD1. The CDR3 is made up of 16 amino acids. Germline V gives CDR1 SEHNR, CDR2 FQNEAQ (reference sequence).

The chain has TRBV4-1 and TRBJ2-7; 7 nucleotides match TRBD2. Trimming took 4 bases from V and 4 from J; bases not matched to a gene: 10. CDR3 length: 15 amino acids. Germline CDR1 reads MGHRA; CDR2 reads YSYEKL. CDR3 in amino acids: CASSPLATKRYEQYF. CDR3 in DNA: TGCGCCAGCAGCCCACTAGCGACAAAGAGGTACGAGCAGTACTTC.

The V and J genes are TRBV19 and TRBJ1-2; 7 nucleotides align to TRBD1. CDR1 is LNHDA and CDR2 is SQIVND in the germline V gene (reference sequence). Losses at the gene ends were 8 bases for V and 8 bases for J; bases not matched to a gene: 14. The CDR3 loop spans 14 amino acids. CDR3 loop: CASQPGQVRGGYTF. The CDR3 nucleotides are TGTGCCAGTCAACCCGGACAGGTCCGAGGGGGCTACACCTTC.

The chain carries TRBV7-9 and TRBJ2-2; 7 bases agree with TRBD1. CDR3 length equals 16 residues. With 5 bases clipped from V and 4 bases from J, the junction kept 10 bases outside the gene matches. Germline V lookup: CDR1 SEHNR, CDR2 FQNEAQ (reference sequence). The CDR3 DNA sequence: TGTGCCAGCAGCACCCCCCGGGACAGCATCACCGGGGAGCTGTTTTTT. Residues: CASSTPRDSITGELFF.

This CDR3 reads CASSFAAGGRGSDLEQFF. CDR3 in DNA: TGTGCCAGCAGTTTCGCGGCGGGAGGGCGGGGGTCGGATTTAGAGCAGTTCTTC. This chain connects TRBV28 to TRBJ2-1; 9 nucleotides match TRBD2. The CDR3 is 18 amino acids. Germline values: CDR1 MDHEN, CDR2 SYDVKM. J lost 10 bases, V lost 3 bases, and 19 bases had no gene match.

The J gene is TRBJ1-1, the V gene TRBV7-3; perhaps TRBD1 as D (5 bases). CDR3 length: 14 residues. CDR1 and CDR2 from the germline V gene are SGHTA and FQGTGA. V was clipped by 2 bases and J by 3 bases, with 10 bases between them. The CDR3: CASSLLGEDTEAFF. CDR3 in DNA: TGTGCCAGCAGCTTATTGGGGGAGGACACTGAAGCTTTCTTT. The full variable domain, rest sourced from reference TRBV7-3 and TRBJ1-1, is GAGVSQTPSNKVTEKGKYVELRCDPISGHTALYWYRQSLGQGPEFLIYFQGTGAADDSGLPNDRFFAVRPEGSVSTLKIQRTERGDSAVYLCASSLLGEDTEAFFGQGTRLTVV.

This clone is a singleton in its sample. The CDR3 sequence is CASSLTGVNQPQHF. In nucleotides, the CDR3 is TGCGCCAGCAGCTTAACAGGGGTCAATCAGCCCCAGCATTTT. This rearrangement joins TRBV5-1 to TRBJ1-5; 7 bases are a match to TRBD1. The V segment lost 2 bases and the J segment 3 bases; nucleotides outside the gene matches: 2. This CDR3 contains 14 residues. Per germline, CDR1 SGHRS and CDR2 YFSETQ.

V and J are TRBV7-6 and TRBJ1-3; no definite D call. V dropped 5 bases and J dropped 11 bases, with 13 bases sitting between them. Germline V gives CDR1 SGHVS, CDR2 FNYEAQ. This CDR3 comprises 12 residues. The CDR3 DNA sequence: TGTGCCAGCAGCCCACGAGGCCTGGCCATATATTTT. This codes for CASSPRGLAIYF.

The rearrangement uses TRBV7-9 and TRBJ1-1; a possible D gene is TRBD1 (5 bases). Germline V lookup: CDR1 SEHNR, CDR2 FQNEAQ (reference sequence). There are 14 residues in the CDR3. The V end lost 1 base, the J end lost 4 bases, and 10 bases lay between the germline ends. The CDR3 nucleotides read TGTGCCAGCAGCTTAGATGGGGGGGGCACTGAAGCTTTCTTT. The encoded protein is CASSLDGGGTEAFF.

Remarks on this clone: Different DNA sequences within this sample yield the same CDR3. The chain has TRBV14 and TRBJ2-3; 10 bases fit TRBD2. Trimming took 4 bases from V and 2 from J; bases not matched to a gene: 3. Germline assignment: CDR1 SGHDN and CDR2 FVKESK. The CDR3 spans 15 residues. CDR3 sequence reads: CASSPGLAVTDTQYF. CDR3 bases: TGTGCCAGCAGCCCCGGACTAGCGGTCACAGATACGCAGTATTTT.